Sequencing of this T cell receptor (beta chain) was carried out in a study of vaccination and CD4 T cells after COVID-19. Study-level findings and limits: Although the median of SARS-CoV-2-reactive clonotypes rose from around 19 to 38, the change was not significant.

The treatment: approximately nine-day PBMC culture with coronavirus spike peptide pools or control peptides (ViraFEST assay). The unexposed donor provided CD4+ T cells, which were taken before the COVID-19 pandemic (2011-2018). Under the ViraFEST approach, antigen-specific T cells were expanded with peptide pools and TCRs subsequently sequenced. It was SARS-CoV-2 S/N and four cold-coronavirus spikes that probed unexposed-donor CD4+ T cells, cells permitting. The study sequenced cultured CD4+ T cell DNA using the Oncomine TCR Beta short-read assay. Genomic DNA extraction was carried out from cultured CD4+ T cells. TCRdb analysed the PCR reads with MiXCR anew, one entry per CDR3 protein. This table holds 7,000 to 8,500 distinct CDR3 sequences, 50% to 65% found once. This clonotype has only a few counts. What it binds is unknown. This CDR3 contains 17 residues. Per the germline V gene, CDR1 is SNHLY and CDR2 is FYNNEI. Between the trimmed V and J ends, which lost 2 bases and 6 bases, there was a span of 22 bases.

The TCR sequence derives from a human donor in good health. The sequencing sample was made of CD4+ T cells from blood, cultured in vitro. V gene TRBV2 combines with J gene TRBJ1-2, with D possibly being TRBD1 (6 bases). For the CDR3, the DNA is TGTGCCAGCAGTGAATTCGGGACACATCAGAGCCGAAATGGCTACACCTTC. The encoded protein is CASSEFGTHQSRNGYTF.